Listed below are T cell receptor beta chains from one sample, sequenced in a study of blood T cell repertoires in COVID-19. Using immunoSEQ multiplex PCR, the repertoire was profiled, and TCRdb retains in-frame clones only, with some absent. The sample has more than 250,000 clones, around nine tenths seen once. The sample was PBMCs or T cells enriched from blood (not recorded which). These receptors all stem from a woman aged 35 to 49 who had recovered from COVID-19. Both conserved end residues are part of each CDR3. D genes are given only for firm matches. Clone sizes are given selectively: once, few, many, or a class where the clone is expanded.

J gene: TRBJ2-3; D gene: .; V gene: TRBV11-1; clone size: once; CDR3 DNA: TGTGCCAGCAGCTTATCTAGCGCTAGCACAGATACGCAGTATTTT; CDR3 protein: CASSLSSASTDTQYF
J gene: TRBJ1-1; D gene: .; V gene: TRBV6-5; clone size: .; CDR3 DNA: TGTGCCAGCAGTTACTTCCGGGGGGATACTGAAGCTTTCTTT; CDR3 protein: CASSYFRGDTEAFF
J gene: TRBJ2-3; D gene: .; V gene: TRBV28; clone size: .; CDR3 DNA: TGTGCCACCTTCGCCCCCGGGGGTGGAGGAGATACGCAGTATTTT; CDR3 protein: CATFAPGGGGDTQYF
J gene: TRBJ2-1; D gene: TRBD2; V gene: TRBV4-3; clone size: .; CDR3 DNA: TGCGCCAGCAGCCACCTAGCGGGTCCATACAATGAGCAGTTCTTC; CDR3 protein: CASSHLAGPYNEQFF
J gene: TRBJ1-2; D gene: TRBD1; V gene: TRBV6-2/TRBV6-3; clone size: .; CDR3 DNA: TGTGCCAGCAGCCTCGGCCAGGGGGCGTTGGGATATGGCTACACCTTC; CDR3 protein: CASSLGQGALGYGYTF
J gene: TRBJ1-6; D gene: .; V gene: TRBV28; clone size: once; CDR3 DNA: TGTGCCAGCAGCCCCGACAGGCTTTCACCCCTCCACTTT; CDR3 protein: CASSPDRLSPLHF
J gene: TRBJ2-3; D gene: TRBD1; V gene: TRBV5-8; clone size: .; CDR3 DNA: TGTGCCAGCAGCTTGGGGACAGGGGGAACGGATACGCAGTATTTT; CDR3 protein: CASSLGTGGTDTQYF
J gene: TRBJ1-4; D gene: .; V gene: TRBV19; clone size: .; CDR3 DNA: TGTGCCAGTAGTCCCGGACAGCCCTTAAATGAAAAACTGTTTTTT; CDR3 protein: CASSPGQPLNEKLFF
J gene: TRBJ2-7; D gene: TRBD2; V gene: TRBV28; clone size: .; CDR3 DNA: TGTGCCAGCGGGACTAGCGGGAACGAGCAGTACTTC; CDR3 protein: CASGTSGNEQYF
J gene: TRBJ1-5; D gene: .; V gene: TRBV2; clone size: .; CDR3 DNA: TGTGCCAGTAGGGGGACGGAGAATCAGCCCCAGCATTTT; CDR3 protein: CASRGTENQPQHF
J gene: TRBJ1-4; D gene: TRBD1; V gene: TRBV7-8; clone size: .; CDR3 DNA: TGTGCCAGCAGCGCCGGACAGGGGATCAATGAAAAACTGTTTTTT; CDR3 protein: CASSAGQGINEKLFF
J gene: TRBJ2-1; D gene: TRBD2; V gene: TRBV6-2/TRBV6-3; clone size: .; CDR3 DNA: TGTGCCAGCAGTTATAGCGGGAGAATCAATGAGCAGTTCTTC; CDR3 protein: CASSYSGRINEQFF
J gene: TRBJ1-5; D gene: .; V gene: TRBV4-3; clone size: .; CDR3 DNA: TGCGCCAGCAGTCGGGACATAAATCAGCCCCAGCATTTT; CDR3 protein: CASSRDINQPQHF
J gene: TRBJ1-5; D gene: TRBD1; V gene: TRBV19; clone size: .; CDR3 DNA: TGTGCCAACCCACAGGGGGTGTATAGCAATCAGCCCCAGCATTTT; CDR3 protein: CANPQGVYSNQPQHF
J gene: TRBJ2-3; D gene: .; V gene: TRBV28; clone size: .; CDR3 DNA: TGTGCCAGCTGGAAGGGGGCGGGAGGTTACACAGATACGCAGTATTTT; CDR3 protein: CASWKGAGGYTDTQYF
J gene: TRBJ1-1; D gene: .; V gene: TRBV19; clone size: .; CDR3 DNA: TGTGCCAGTAGTATAATCCGACAGACTGAAGCTTTCTTT; CDR3 protein: CASSIIRQTEAFF
J gene: TRBJ2-1; D gene: TRBD2; V gene: TRBV11-3; clone size: .; CDR3 DNA: TGTGCCATCCACCCCCAAAGACTAGCGGAGCAACCACTCCACTACAATGAGCAGTTCTTC; CDR3 protein: CAIHPQRLAEQPLHYNEQFF
J gene: TRBJ2-2; D gene: TRBD2; V gene: TRBV7-3; clone size: .; CDR3 DNA: TGTGCCAGCAGCCCGACCCTTGGAGCGGGAGGCACCGGGGAGCTGTTTTTT; CDR3 protein: CASSPTLGAGGTGELFF
J gene: TRBJ1-2; D gene: .; V gene: TRBV7-2; clone size: .; CDR3 DNA: TGTGCCAGCAGCACACAGGGTAATGGCTACACCTTC; CDR3 protein: CASSTQGNGYTF
J gene: TRBJ2-7; D gene: TRBD2; V gene: TRBV7-2; clone size: .; CDR3 DNA: TGTGCCAGCAGCTTAGCGGCTAGCGGGAGGTCGTACGAGCAGTACTTC; CDR3 protein: CASSLAASGRSYEQYF
J gene: TRBJ1-1; D gene: TRBD1; V gene: TRBV12-3/TRBV12-4; clone size: .; CDR3 DNA: TGTGCCAGCAGCAGGGACAGGGACACTGAAGCTTTCTTT; CDR3 protein: CASSRDRDTEAFF
J gene: TRBJ1-3; D gene: .; V gene: TRBV7-2; clone size: .; CDR3 DNA: TGTGCCAGCAGCCCCGCAGTTTCTGGAAACACCATATATTTT; CDR3 protein: CASSPAVSGNTIYF
J gene: TRBJ2-1; D gene: TRBD2; V gene: TRBV5-4; clone size: once; CDR3 DNA: TGTGCCAGCAGCAAGCCACTAGCGGGGGCCGTATACAATGAGCAGTTCTTC; CDR3 protein: CASSKPLAGAVYNEQFF
J gene: TRBJ1-1; D gene: .; V gene: TRBV19; clone size: .; CDR3 DNA: TGTGCCAGTAGTATAGATCCTAGAGGGTATGACACTGAAGCTTTCTTT; CDR3 protein: CASSIDPRGYDTEAFF
J gene: TRBJ2-7; D gene: TRBD2; V gene: TRBV5-4; clone size: .; CDR3 DNA: TGTGCCAGCAGCTCCGGGACTAGCTCCTACGAGCAGTACTTC; CDR3 protein: CASSSGTSSYEQYF
J gene: TRBJ1-2; D gene: TRBD1; V gene: TRBV29-1; clone size: .; CDR3 DNA: TGCAGCGTTTCCGGGACAGCCTATGACTACACCTTC; CDR3 protein: CSVSGTAYDYTF
J gene: TRBJ2-7; D gene: .; V gene: TRBV27; clone size: .; CDR3 DNA: TGTGCCAGCAGTTTAGTTTTGCGGGGCCCCTACGAGCAGTACTTC; CDR3 protein: CASSLVLRGPYEQYF
J gene: TRBJ2-1; D gene: TRBD2; V gene: TRBV29-1; clone size: .; CDR3 DNA: TGCAGCACCCCAGCGGGAGGGCCTCCGAATGAGCAGTTCTTC; CDR3 protein: CSTPAGGPPNEQFF
J gene: TRBJ2-7; D gene: .; V gene: TRBV7-9; clone size: .; CDR3 DNA: TGTGCCAGCAGCTTAGCGCTGGGGCGTAATTCCTACGAGCAGTACTTC; CDR3 protein: CASSLALGRNSYEQYF